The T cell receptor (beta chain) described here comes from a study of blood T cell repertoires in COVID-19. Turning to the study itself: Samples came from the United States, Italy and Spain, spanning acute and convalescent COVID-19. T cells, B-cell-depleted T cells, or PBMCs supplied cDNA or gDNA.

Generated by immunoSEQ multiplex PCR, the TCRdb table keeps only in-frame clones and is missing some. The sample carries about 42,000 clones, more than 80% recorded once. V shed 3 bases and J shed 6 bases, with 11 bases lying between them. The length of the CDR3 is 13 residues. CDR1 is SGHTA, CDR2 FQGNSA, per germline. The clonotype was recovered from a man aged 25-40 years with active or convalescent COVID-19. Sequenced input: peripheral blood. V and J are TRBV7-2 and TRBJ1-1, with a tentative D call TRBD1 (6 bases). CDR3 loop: CASSLLTGSEAFF. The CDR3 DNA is TGTGCCAGCAGCTTGTTAACAGGGTCTGAAGCTTTCTTT.